One and the same sample provided the 21 T cell receptor beta chains below, sequenced in a study of post-analysis software for immune sequencing data. The study, taken as a whole, reports: Patients had higher frequencies than controls of roughly five TRBV segments, including TRBV5-6, TRBV5-1 and TRBV20-1.

Their cognate antigens are unknown. The authors incorporated unique molecular identifiers into the TCR beta cDNA libraries. TCRdb reprocessed the PCR reads via MiXCR and lists one record per CDR3 protein. Of about 770,000 distinct CDR3 sequences in the sample, about 43% were seen once. The specimen sequenced was blood. The receptor set was obtained from a girl aged 5-17 years with multiple sclerosis.

The chain combines TRBV30 with TRBJ2-7; TRBD1 matches at 8 bases. The length of the CDR3 is 16 residues. V lost 3 bases, J lost 5 bases, and 15 bases stayed unmatched. Germline V gene data show CDR1 as GTSNPN and CDR2 as SVGIG (reference sequence). CDR3 nucleotides: TGTGCCTGGAGGAGACGGACAGGGACCCCCATGAACGAGCAGTACTTC. As protein: CAWRRRTGTPMNEQYF.

In this sample, this clonotype turned up a few times. The chain carries TRBV15 and TRBJ2-7; 15 nucleotides agree with TRBD2. Germline loops: CDR1 LNHNV, CDR2 YYDKDF (reference sequence). V trimming: 2 bases; J trimming: 2 bases; junction bases outside the gene matches: 13. The CDR3 length is 20 residues. The CDR3 region is CATSRTRTSGRVRVPYEQYF. The CDR3, as DNA: TGTGCCACCAGCAGAACCCGGACTAGCGGGAGGGTCCGCGTACCCTACGAGCAGTACTTC.

The chain uses TRBV6-5 and TRBJ2-5; D gene ambiguous. The V gene lost 6 bases and the J gene lost 0 bases, with 11 bases spanning the gap. Germline V gives CDR1 MNHEY, CDR2 SVGAGI. This CDR3 contains 14 residues. CDR3 sequence (DNA): TGTGCCAGCAGGTCCCCCCTACACCAAGAGACCCAGTACTTC. Its translation is CASRSPLHQETQYF.

The J gene is TRBJ2-5, the V gene TRBV7-6, with 13 bases that match TRBD2. The J call may not be correct, given that the DNA end is closer to TRBJ2-7. The CDR3 is 18 residues long. Germline CDR1 and CDR2: SGHVS and FNYEAQ. CDR3 protein: CASSPRGSGLAGPYEQYF. The CDR3 DNA is TGTGCCAGCAGCCCCAGAGGCTCGGGACTAGCGGGACCCTACGAGCAGTACTTC.

This clonotype has only a few counts. The chain uses TRBV3-1 and TRBJ2-7, with D perhaps matching TRBD2 (6 bases). Looked up from germline, CDR1 is LGHDT and CDR2 is YNNKEL (reference sequence). This CDR3 contains 14 residues. The germline V and J ends were trimmed by 5 bases and 4 bases, with 15 bases remaining between them. This CDR3 is CASSFRAGGYEQYF. CDR3 nucleotides: TGTGCCAGCAGCTTCCGGGCTGGGGGGTACGAGCAGTACTTC.

This clonotype was seen only a few times. Germline and junction disagree at one end, which may indicate a read error. The genes are TRBV9 and TRBJ1-2, with a tentative D call TRBD1 (5 bases). CDR1 and CDR2 from the germline V gene are SGDLS and YYNGEE. This CDR3 region has 19 residues. The DNA for the CDR3 is TGTGTCAGCAGCGTAGCTTTGGGTCAGGTCCTCGAGACAGAATATGGCTACACCTTC. This encodes CVSSVALGQVLETEYGYTF.

V and J are TRBV4-2 and TRBJ2-5; 8 bases align to TRBD2. The J call may be incorrect, as the DNA end agrees better with TRBJ2-7. Germline V gene sequence: CDR1 LGHNA, CDR2 YNFKEQ. The CDR3 length is 18 residues. The DNA for the CDR3 is TGTGCCAGCAGCCAAGATCCTCCGGGACTAGTACAGACCTACGAGCAGTACTTC. This sequence encodes CASSQDPPGLVQTYEQYF.

V usage is TRBV20-1 and J usage is TRBJ2-2, with D tentatively TRBD2 (7 bases). V was clipped by 5 bases and J by 5 bases, with 21 bases between them. CDR3 length: 16 residues. The germline V gene encodes CDR1 DFQATT and CDR2 SNEGSKA (reference sequence). DNA of the CDR3: TGCAGTGCTCGGGGGGCAGGGACCCTGTGGACCGGGGAGCTGTTTTTT. It codes for CSARGAGTLWTGELFF.

The chain is built from TRBV10-3 and TRBJ2-1; TRBD1 agrees at 7 bases. The ends lost 11 bases at V and 2 bases at J; junction bases unmatched: 12. Germline values: CDR1 ENHRY, CDR2 SYGVKD. The CDR3 is 15 amino acids. For the CDR3, the DNA is TGTGCCTCGAACAGGGGCCAGTTACCCTACAATGAGCAGTTCTTC. This translates into CASNRGQLPYNEQFF.

CDR3 region: CASRPSGETQYF. CDR3 sequence (DNA): TGTGCCAGCCGGCCCTCCGGGGAGACCCAGTACTTC. The chain is built from TRBV7-6 and TRBJ2-7; D is uncertain. The J call may be mistaken, given a closer DNA end match to TRBJ2-5. Germline V gene data show CDR1 as SGHVS and CDR2 as FNYEAQ. The CDR3 has 12 residues.

The chain couples TRBV7-9 to TRBJ1-2, with TRBD1 matching 9 bases. CDR1 and CDR2 from the germline V gene are SEHNR and FQNEAQ (reference sequence). The CDR3 loop spans 15 amino acids. Losses at the gene ends were 5 bases for V and 1 base for J; bases not matched to a gene: 5. The CDR3 DNA follows: TGTGCCAGCAGCATAGGGACAGGGAATAACTATGGCTACACCTTC. It codes for CASSIGTGNNYGYTF.

Turning to this clonotype: Relative to the germline gene, one junction end is altered; a read error may explain this. The chain combines TRBV4-1 with TRBJ2-4; TRBD2 agrees at 8 bases. Near its end, the DNA agrees better with TRBJ2-5, so the J call may be wrong. The CDR3 has 18 amino acids. Germline CDR1 is MGHRA and CDR2 is YSYEKL. The CDR3 reads CASSLGHQGLVGKETQYF. The CDR3 region has the DNA TGCGCCAGTAGCCTGGGACACCAGGGACTAGTCGGCAAAGAGACCCAGTACTTC.

This clonotype was observed a few times. The V gene is TRBV12-3 or TRBV12-4, the J gene TRBJ2-7, with unresolved D. Deletions cut 8 bases from V and 0 bases from J, with 14 bases between. CDR3 length equals 14 residues. CDR3 in amino acids: CASGKVFSSYEQYF. Here the CDR3 DNA reads TGTGCCAGCGGGAAGGTGTTTAGCTCCTACGAGCAGTACTTC.

There are a few counts of this clonotype. The chain links TRBV27 to TRBJ2-3, with 12 bases that match TRBD2. Trimming removed 4 bases from V and 5 bases from J; junction bases left unmatched: 7. Germline CDR1 is MNHEY and CDR2 is SMNVEV (reference sequence). CDR3 length: 16 amino acids. This CDR3 is CASSSRLAGVGDTQYF. The CDR3, as DNA: TGTGCCAGCAGTTCACGACTAGCGGGAGTAGGAGATACGCAGTATTTT.

The rearrangement joins TRBV20-1 to TRBJ2-7, with 7 positions matching TRBD2. Germline CDR1 DFQATT, CDR2 SNEGSKA (reference sequence). J gave up 12 bases and V 3 bases, and 20 bases lay outside the gene matches. The length of the CDR3 is 15 residues. CDR3 DNA: TGCAGTGCTAGCCCGGGCGGGAGTGGTTTAGAGACCCGGTACTTC. Translation: CSASPGGSGLETRYF.

This clonotype has more than one count but fewer than ten. The rearrangement links TRBV12-3 or TRBV12-4 to TRBJ2-1, with D possibly matching TRBD2 (6 bases). The CDR3 is 16 amino acids. The V end was cut by 5 bases, the J end by 3 bases, with 17 bases between. The DNA for the CDR3 is TGTGCCAGCAGTGCATCGTGGGGGGTTTACTACAATGAGCAGTTCTTC. Its protein is CASSASWGVYYNEQFF.

This clonotype was observed a few times. The chain recombines TRBV5-1 with TRBJ2-3; 11 nucleotides agree with TRBD2. The V gene's germline CDR1 is SGHRS and CDR2 YFSETQ. The V gene end was trimmed by 3 bases and the J gene end by 2 bases; junction bases not matched to a gene: 11. The CDR3 runs to 18 residues. CDR3 sequence (DNA): TGCGCCAGCAGCTCCCCGAAACTAGCGGGAGACCTCACAGATACGCAGTATTTT. Translated: CASSSPKLAGDLTDTQYF.

The chain uses TRBV7-3 and TRBJ2-1, with D hard to call. Trimming took off 2 bases at V and 6 bases at J, with 8 bases between the two ends. The CDR3 sequence is 13 residues long. Germline values: CDR1 SGHTA, CDR2 FQGTGA. CDR3 sequence: CASSLYSTNEQFF. CDR3 DNA: TGTGCCAGCAGCTTATACTCCACCAATGAGCAGTTCTTC.

The chain recombines TRBV5-6 with TRBJ2-1; maybe TRBD1 (5 bases). V was shortened by 0 bases and J by 13 bases, with 14 bases between the two germline ends. Germline values: CDR1 SGHDT, CDR2 YYEEEE. The CDR3 runs 13 residues. In DNA, the CDR3 is TGTGCCAGCAGCTTGGCGGTCCAGGGCGGACAGTTCTTC. Encoded protein: CASSLAVQGGQFF.

The chain couples TRBV20-1 to TRBJ1-4; no definite D call. Germline assignment: CDR1 DFQATT and CDR2 SNEGSKA (reference sequence). The V end was cut by 3 bases, the J end by 0 bases, with 11 bases between. This CDR3 region has 15 residues. This CDR3 is CSASGPEATNEKLFF. The CDR3 DNA is TGCAGTGCTAGCGGGCCCGAGGCAACTAATGAAAAACTGTTTTTT.

The rearrangement joins TRBV29-1 to TRBJ2-5, with a tentative D call TRBD2 (6 bases). The DNA matches TRBJ2-7 better at its end, which makes the J call doubtful. The germline gives CDR1 SQVTM, CDR2 ANQGSEA. CDR3 length equals 15 residues. This CDR3 is CSVEEYGRTGGEQYF. The DNA of the CDR3 is TGCAGCGTTGAAGAATACGGGAGAACTGGGGGCGAGCAGTACTTC.